This T cell receptor beta chain was observed in a study of molecular identifiers for immune sequencing clone quantification. As for this clonotype: Antigen specificity is unknown.

General study findings and limits: Over 99% of effector molecules, yet under 1% of naive-cell molecules, were held by clones above 20 RNA copies. Shared barcodes on identical TCR molecules could underestimate the sizes of highly expanded clones.

The use of previously described methods and listed TCR primers produced the bulk TCR libraries. Via MiXCR, TCRdb re-called the PCR reads, giving one row per CDR3 protein. Of around 40,000 distinct CDR3 sequences listed, about 19% were seen once; the top ten hold roughly 1%. Libraries for naive CD8 T cells, which were made from about 20,000 to 1,000,000 sorted cells, drew on 10%, 30% or 50% of the RNA. Germline assignment: CDR1 SGHRS and CDR2 YFSETQ. V lost 7 bases, J lost 0 bases, and 10 bases stayed unmatched. The CDR3 length is 17 residues. The chain employs TRBV5-1 and TRBJ2-3; 11 bases line up with TRBD2. This TCR derives from a human donor in good health. Some libraries in this study had Jurkat cell RNA spiked in. The source material was naive CD8+ T cells from blood, with Jurkat cell RNA spiked in. Subset described: FACS-sorted CD8+CD4-CCR7+CD45RA+ naive T cells. The CDR3 DNA sequence: TGCGCCAGCTGTGTCCTAGCGGGGGGACTTAGCACAGATACGCAGTATTTT. The encoded protein is CASCVLAGGLSTDTQYF.